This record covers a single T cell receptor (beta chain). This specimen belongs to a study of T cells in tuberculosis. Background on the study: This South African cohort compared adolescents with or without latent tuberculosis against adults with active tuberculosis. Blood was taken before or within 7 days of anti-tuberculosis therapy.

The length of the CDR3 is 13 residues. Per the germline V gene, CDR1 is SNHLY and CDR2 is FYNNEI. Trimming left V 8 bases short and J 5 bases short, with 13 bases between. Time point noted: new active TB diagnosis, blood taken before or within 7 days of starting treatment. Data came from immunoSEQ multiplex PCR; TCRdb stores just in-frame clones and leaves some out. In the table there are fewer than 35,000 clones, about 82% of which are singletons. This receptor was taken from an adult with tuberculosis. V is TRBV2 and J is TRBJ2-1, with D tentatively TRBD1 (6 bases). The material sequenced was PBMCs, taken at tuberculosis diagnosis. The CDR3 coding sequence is TGTGCCAGCCCCCGGGACAAAGACAATGAGCAGTTCTTC. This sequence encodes CASPRDKDNEQFF.